This T cell receptor (beta chain) was identified during a study of metastatic and nonmetastatic thyroid tumors. On the study more broadly: Samples came from malignant and benign thyroid patients, and repertoires were compared across blood and tumor or nodule tissue.

Source study methods: In papillary thyroid cancer, a distant-metastasis classifier was built using CDR3 differences across clinicopathological groups. TCRdb re-clonotyped the PCR reads via MiXCR. The V and J calls were determined by TCRdb, not by the authors. This sample yields about 16,000 clones, of which roughly an eighth are seen a single time; approximately 16% belongs to the top ten. This clone ranks as medium-sized (0.01 to 0.1%). Its antigen is still unknown. Thyroid surgery took place with no prior treatment in any patient. Trimming left V 0 bases short and J 1 base short, with 18 bases between. There are 17 residues in the CDR3. CDR1 and CDR2 (germline): DFQATT, SNEGSKA (reference sequence). Study outcomes and limitations: Malignant tumors reportedly showed significantly higher TCR beta diversity than benign nodules in both blood and tumor.

The chain uses TRBV20-1 and TRBJ2-5; D may be TRBD2 (5 bases). This receptor was identified in a female donor with papillary thyroid cancer or a benign thyroid nodule (not recorded which). Some clones in this sample may be carry-over from other donors' samples. The sample taken for sequencing was tumor tissue. Here the CDR3 reads CSARDRTSVLTQETQYF. The CDR3 DNA is TGCAGTGCTAGAGATAGGACTTCGGTTCTTACCCAAGAGACCCAGTACTTC.